The next 23 T cell receptor beta chains were all read from a single sample in a study of shared clonotypes between healthy human individuals. The table came from immunoSEQ multiplex PCR; TCRdb's copy has only in-frame clones and leaves some out. The profile shows about 2.4 million clones, more than 85% of them singletons. The sequenced sample consisted of naive CD4+ T cells from PBMCs. Subset given: CD45RA+ positively selected. The receptor set was obtained from a man between 18 and 29 years old in good health. Some clones in this sample may be carry-over from other donors' samples.

This chain links TRBV5-1 with TRBJ2-1, with 12 bases fitting TRBD2. Germline values: CDR1 SGHRS, CDR2 YFSETQ. The V segment lost 7 bases and the J segment 6 bases; nucleotides outside the gene matches: 5. The CDR3 has 14 amino acids. For the CDR3, the DNA is TGCGCCAGCTCGACTAGCGGGAGTTTCAATGAGCAGTTCTTC. It codes for CASSTSGSFNEQFF. Filled out from reference TRBV5-1 and TRBJ2-1, the complete variable domain reads KAGVTQTPRYLIKTRGQQVTLSCSPISGHRSVSWYQQTPGQGLQFLFEYFSETQRNKGNFPGRFSGRQFSNSRSEMNVSTLELGDSALYLCASSTSGSFNEQFFGPGTRLTVL.

To note about this clone: Other DNA sequences from this sample encode an identical CDR3 as well. The V and J genes are TRBV29-1 and TRBJ2-5, with TRBD2 matching over 11 bases. The CDR3 is 12 amino acids. Germline values: CDR1 SQVTM, CDR2 ANQGSEA. The junction had 1 base not matched to a gene; V was cut back by 6 bases and J by 4 bases. The CDR3 bases are TGCAGCGTAGGACTAGCGGGAGAGACCCAGTACTTC. Amino acids: CSVGLAGETQYF.

The CDR3 nucleotides read TGTGCCACCAGCAGAGAAGGGACAACTCTCTCCTACGAGCAGTACTTC. Residues: CATSREGTTLSYEQYF. V gene TRBV15 combines with J gene TRBJ2-7, with D possibly being TRBD1 (6 bases). CDR1 LNHNV and CDR2 YYDKDF come from the germline V gene (reference sequence). V lost 0 bases, J lost 0 bases, and 12 bases lay in between. This CDR3 contains 16 residues. Filled out from reference TRBV15 and TRBJ2-7, the complete variable domain reads DAMVIQNPRYQVTQFGKPVTLSCSQTLNHNVMYWYQQKSSQAPKLLFHYYDKDFNNEADTPDNFQSRRPNTSFCFLDIRSPGLGDTAMYLCATSREGTTLSYEQYFGPGTRLTVT.

A word on this clone: Other DNA sequences in the sample encode the same CDR3. The chain carries TRBV29-1 and TRBJ2-3; 10 positions agree with TRBD1. J gave up 5 bases and V 6 bases, and 2 bases lay outside the gene matches. The CDR3 is 12 residues long. Germline V gene sequence: CDR1 SQVTM, CDR2 ANQGSEA. CDR3 coding DNA: TGCAGCGTGACAGGGGGCGGAGATACGCAGTATTTT. Protein product: CSVTGGGDTQYF.

This chain connects TRBV5-1 to TRBJ2-7; TRBD1 agrees at 8 bases. The V gene end was trimmed by 0 bases and the J gene end by 5 bases; junction bases not matched to a gene: 4. The CDR3 is 14 residues long. Germline assignment: CDR1 SGHRS and CDR2 YFSETQ. The CDR3 sequence is CASSLGQGTHEQYF. Here the CDR3 DNA reads TGCGCCAGCAGCTTGGGACAGGGGACGCACGAGCAGTACTTC.

The chain is built from TRBV19 and TRBJ1-1; 8 bases are shared with TRBD1. J was trimmed by 6 bases and V by 9 bases; bases with no gene match: 12. Germline V gene sequence: CDR1 LNHDA, CDR2 SQIVND (reference sequence). The CDR3 sequence is 14 residues long. CDR3 coding DNA: TGTGCCAGCAGAGAGGACAGGGTGGTCGCTGAAGCTTTCTTT. Its translation: CASREDRVVAEAFF.

The chain uses TRBV9 and TRBJ1-3; a weak D match, TRBD1 (6 bases). The CDR3 totals 17 residues. The germline V and J ends were trimmed by 0 bases and 0 bases, with 13 bases remaining between them. Germline V gives CDR1 SGDLS, CDR2 YYNGEE. The CDR3, as DNA: TGTGCCAGCAGCGTAGGTGGCGGGACAAACTCTGGAAACACCATATATTTT. Amino acids: CASSVGGGTNSGNTIYF.

This sequence joins TRBV9 and TRBJ2-5, with unresolved D. The V end lost 4 bases, the J end lost 5 bases, and 12 bases lay between the germline ends. This CDR3 contains 13 residues. Germline-derived CDR1 and CDR2 are SGDLS and YYNGEE. The CDR3 coding sequence is TGTGCCAGCAGCCCAGACTCTCACGAGACCCAGTACTTC. Amino acids: CASSPDSHETQYF. Together with reference TRBV9 and TRBJ2-5, the CDR3 gives the full variable domain: DSGVTQTPKHLITATGQRVTLRCSPRSGDLSVYWYQQSLDQGLQFLIQYYNGEERAKGNILERFSAQQFPDLHSELNLSSLELGDSALYFCASSPDSHETQYFGPGTRLLVL.

The genes are TRBV28 and TRBJ1-2; D is unclear. CDR3 length equals 14 residues. In germline, CDR1 is MDHEN, CDR2 SYDVKM. The V gene lost 2 bases and the J gene lost 2 bases, with 9 bases spanning the gap. CDR3 DNA: TGTGCCAGCAGTTTAACCTCTGGGAACTATGGCTACACCTTC. Translating it yields CASSLTSGNYGYTF.

This chain uses TRBV4-3 with TRBJ2-1, with D possibly matching TRBD2 (6 bases). The CDR3 totals 14 residues. CDR1 and CDR2 from the germline V gene are LGHNA and YSLEER. V lost 3 bases and J 9 bases, leaving 15 bases between the germline ends. The CDR3 reads CASSHRGNFGEQFF. The CDR3 nucleotides are TGCGCCAGCAGCCACCGGGGGAACTTCGGTGAGCAGTTCTTC.

V and J are TRBV5-6 and TRBJ2-7, with 9 nucleotides matching TRBD1. Germline CDR1 and CDR2: SGHDT and YYEEEE. This CDR3 is 16 amino acids long. Losses at the gene ends were 4 bases for V and 5 bases for J; bases not matched to a gene: 13. CDR3 DNA sequence: TGTGCCAGCAGCAACCGGGACAGGGCCCTATCCCACGAGCAGTACTTC. Protein: CASSNRDRALSHEQYF.

The chain uses TRBV5-5 and TRBJ2-5, with D possibly being TRBD1 (6 bases). The CDR3 is 12 residues long. Trimming removed 4 bases from V and 6 bases from J, with 10 bases in between. From germline, CDR1 is SGHKS and CDR2 YYEKEE (reference sequence). CDR3: CASSNDRQTQYF. The CDR3 nucleotides read TGTGCCAGCAGCAACGACAGGCAGACCCAGTACTTC. The whole variable domain, filled in from reference TRBV5-5 and TRBJ2-5, reads DAGVTQSPTHLIKTRGQQVTLRCSPISGHKSVSWYQQVLGQGPQFIFQYYEKEERGRGNFPDRFSARQFPNYSSELNVNALLLGDSALYLCASSNDRQTQYFGPGTRLLVL.

The chain joins TRBV12-5 to TRBJ2-3; 10 bases are a match to TRBD1. Germline V gene sequence: CDR1 LGHNT, CDR2 FRNRAP. V lost 5 bases to trimming and J lost 6 bases; unmatched junction nucleotides: 8. This CDR3 comprises 15 residues. The CDR3: CASGTGTGEVDTQYF. The DNA for the CDR3 is TGTGCTAGTGGTACCGGGACAGGGGAAGTGGATACGCAGTATTTT.

Details on this clone: The sample contains more than one DNA sequence encoding this CDR3. V gene TRBV18 combines with J gene TRBJ2-7; D is tentatively TRBD1 or TRBD2 (5 bases each). The CDR3 consists of 14 residues. Looked up from germline, CDR1 is KGHSH and CDR2 is LQKENI. V was clipped by 3 bases and J by 2 bases, with 11 bases between them. In DNA, the CDR3 is TGTGCCAGCTCACCGGGACGGCAAACCTACGAGCAGTACTTC. Amino acids: CASSPGRQTYEQYF.

This chain uses TRBV5-1 with TRBJ1-5; D is undetermined. There are 13 residues in the CDR3. V was cut by 4 bases and J by 4 bases, with 9 bases left in between. From germline, CDR1 is SGHRS and CDR2 YFSETQ. Here the CDR3 reads CASSMDGNQPQHF. CDR3 bases: TGCGCCAGCAGCATGGACGGTAATCAGCCCCAGCATTTT.

The V call is TRBV18, the J call TRBJ2-5; TRBD1 aligns across 8 bases. The J segment lost 9 bases and the V segment lost 4 bases, leaving 4 bases of the junction unmatched. This CDR3 comprises 12 residues. Germline assignment: CDR1 KGHSH and CDR2 LQKENI. This chain's CDR3 is CASSLGQGAQYF. The DNA for the CDR3 is TGTGCCAGCTCACTTGGACAGGGAGCCCAGTACTTC.

The V and J genes are TRBV10-3 and TRBJ1-1; TRBD1 aligns across 10 bases. V lost 2 bases to trimming and J lost 2 bases; unmatched junction nucleotides: 14. Germline lookup yields CDR1 ENHRY and CDR2 SYGVKD. The CDR3 consists of 19 residues. CDR3 amino acids: CAISEVIPGTGVRNTEAFF. In DNA, the CDR3 is TGTGCCATCAGTGAGGTGATCCCCGGGACAGGGGTTCGCAACACTGAAGCTTTCTTT.

Comment on this clone: The same CDR3 arises from other DNA sequences in this sample as well. The V call is TRBV7-9, the J call TRBJ1-5; D unclear. Per the germline V gene, CDR1 is SEHNR and CDR2 is FQNEAQ (reference sequence). The V and J ends lost 6 bases and 0 bases respectively, with 12 bases between them. This CDR3 comprises 15 residues. Here the CDR3 reads CASSSGINSNQPQHF. CDR3 DNA: TGTGCCAGCAGTTCAGGCATTAATAGCAATCAGCCCCAGCATTTT. The full variable domain, completed using reference TRBV7-9 and TRBJ1-5, is DTGVSQNPRHKITKRGQNVTFRCDPISEHNRLYWYRQTLGQGPEFLTYFQNEAQLEKSRLLSDRFSAERPKGSFSTLEIQRTEQGDSAMYLCASSSGINSNQPQHFGDGTRLSIL.

As to this clone: In the same sample, other DNA sequences code for this CDR3. The DNA of the CDR3 is TGTGCCAGCTCACGGGGAGAGACCCAGTACTTC. It yields the protein CASSRGETQYF. The gene calls are TRBV18 and TRBJ2-5, with D hard to call. Germline values: CDR1 KGHSH, CDR2 LQKENI. This CDR3 region has 11 residues. Trimming cost V 4 bases and J 4 bases, with 4 bases left between them.

The chain couples TRBV7-3 to TRBJ1-5; D gene ambiguous. V was shortened by 5 bases and J by 2 bases, with 13 bases between the two germline ends. This CDR3 is 15 amino acids long. CDR1 is SGHTA, CDR2 FQGTGA, per germline. CDR3 sequence: CASSPPSSGNQPQHF. DNA of the CDR3: TGTGCCAGCAGCCCCCCCTCGAGTGGCAATCAGCCCCAGCATTTT.

In its sample, this clone was seen a few times. The CDR3 reads CASSPQGLPQHF. The CDR3 nucleotides are TGTGCCAGCAGCCCACAGGGCCTGCCCCAGCATTTT. This chain connects TRBV21-1 to TRBJ1-5; TRBD1 is taken as the D call from the table, unchecked against the DNA. TRBV21-1 is termed a pseudogene. This CDR3 contains 12 residues.

The chain is built from TRBV9 and TRBJ2-1, with TRBD1 as a possible D gene (9 bases). The germline CDR1 and CDR2 sequences are SGDLS and YYNGEE. The CDR3 has 16 residues. V lost 4 bases and J lost 4, with 18 bases in between. The chain's CDR3 is CASSSIAGTGYNEQFF. In DNA, the CDR3 is TGTGCCAGCAGCTCGATAGCGGGGACAGGGTACAATGAGCAGTTCTTC.

The chain links TRBV29-1 to TRBJ1-5; 12 bases are shared with TRBD1. With V trimmed by 6 bases and J by 7 bases, 13 bases remained unmatched. Germline CDR1 reads SQVTM; CDR2 reads ANQGSEA. The length of the CDR3 is 16 residues. The CDR3 reads CSVHYRDRGQGQPQHF. The CDR3 bases are TGCAGCGTCCACTACCGGGACAGGGGGCAGGGGCAGCCCCAGCATTTT. The full variable domain, completed using reference TRBV29-1 and TRBJ1-5, is SAVISQKPSRDICQRGTSLTIQCQVDSQVTMMFWYRQQPGQSLTLIATANQGSEATYESGFVIDKFPISRPNLTFSTLTVSNMSPEDSSIYLCSVHYRDRGQGQPQHFGDGTRLSIL.